This T cell receptor (beta chain) was found in a study of T cells after yellow fever vaccination. About the study: Those fractions that held only low numbers of cells were prepared using the SMART-Seq v4 Ultra Low Input RNA kit. The study's findings and limits: CD4 and CD8 compartments shared a small share of clonotypes, likely from convergent recombination. Booster sampling recovered most clones from primary vaccination (approximately 97% CD4, roughly 86% CD8).

Germline loops: CDR1 MNHEY, CDR2 SVGEGT. Trimming removed 7 bases at V and 2 bases at J, with 17 bases between. The CDR3 sequence is 15 residues long. Researchers made TCR cDNA using 5'RACE template switching, and this step added a universal primer site and UMIs. TCRdb used MiXCR to reprocess the 5' RACE reads, holding one entry per CDR3 protein. The sample contains some 200,000 distinct CDR3 sequences, 11% of which appear only once. This clonotype was recorded a few times. Its specificity is not known. This TCR derives from a man between 18 and 35 years old who received the YFV17D yellow fever vaccine. Material: CD8+ T cells sorted from PBMCs, obtained 15 days after the yellow fever booster vaccination. This chain joins TRBV6-2 or TRBV6-3 and TRBJ1-2; D uncertain. The chain's CDR3 is CASTHGVGRNYGYTF. CDR3 coding DNA: TGTGCCAGCACCCACGGGGTAGGACGGAACTATGGCTACACCTTC.